This T cell receptor (beta chain) was documented in a study of graft-versus-host responses after intestinal transplantation. About the study: Anti-thymocyte globulin induction preceded 2 to 4 years of tacrolimus and steroid maintenance in all recipients.

Profiling relied on immunoSEQ multiplex PCR, and the TCRdb table lists in-frame clones only, not all of them. The sample has some 46,000 clones; 80% to 95% are singletons. The CDR3 runs 14 residues. Trimming removed 1 base at V and 5 bases at J, with 11 bases between. Germline assignment: CDR1 SGHDN and CDR2 FVKESK. This clonotype was obtained from a human patient who received an intestinal transplant, so some T cells may come from the graft donor. This specimen consisted of PBMCs, obtained around 820 days after a first intestinal transplant, on the day of a second. The rearrangement links TRBV14 to TRBJ1-1; a possible D gene is TRBD1 (5 bases). DNA for the CDR3: TGTGCCAGCAGCCAAGTCCCGGGGGGAACTGAAGCTTTCTTT. Translating gives CASSQVPGGTEAFF.